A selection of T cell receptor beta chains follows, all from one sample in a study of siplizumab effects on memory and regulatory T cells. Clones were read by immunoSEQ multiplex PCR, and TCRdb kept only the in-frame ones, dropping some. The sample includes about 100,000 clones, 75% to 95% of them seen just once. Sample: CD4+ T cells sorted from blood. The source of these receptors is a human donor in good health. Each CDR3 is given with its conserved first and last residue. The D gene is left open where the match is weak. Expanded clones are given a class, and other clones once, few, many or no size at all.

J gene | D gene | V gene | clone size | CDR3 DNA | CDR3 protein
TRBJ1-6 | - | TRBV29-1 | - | TGCAGCGCCCGGAGCGTCGGCTCACCCCTCCACTTT | CSARSVGSPLHF
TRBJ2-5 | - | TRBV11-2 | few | TGTGCCAGCAGTCCTTCTTTCGACCCTTGGAAGACCCAGTACTTC | CASSPSFDPWKTQYF
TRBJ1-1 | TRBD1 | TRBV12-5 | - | TGTGCTAGTGGTCTTCGACAGGGATCCTTGAACACTGAAGCTTTCTTT | CASGLRQGSLNTEAFF
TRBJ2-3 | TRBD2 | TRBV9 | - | TGTGCCAGCAGCCTCTCCGGAGCGGGGGGGCTTGATACGCAGTATTTT | CASSLSGAGGLDTQYF
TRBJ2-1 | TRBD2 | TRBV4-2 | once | TGTGCCAGCAGCCAAGGGGTAGCGGGGGGGCTTTCGGGTAATGAGCAGTTCTTC | CASSQGVAGGLSGNEQFF
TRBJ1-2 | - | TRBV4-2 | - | TGTGCCAGCAGCCAAGATGTCGGCAGGACGAGGGGCTACACCTTC | CASSQDVGRTRGYTF
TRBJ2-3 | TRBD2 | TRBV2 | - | TGTGCCGGGGACGAGCGGGGCCAGACGCAGTATTTT | CAGDERGQTQYF
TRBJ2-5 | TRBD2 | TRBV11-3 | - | TGTGCCAGCAGCGGCGGACTAGCGGAGACCCAGTACTTC | CASSGGLAETQYF
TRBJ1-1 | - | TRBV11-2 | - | TGTGCCAGCACCCTTAGTGGGACAATGAACACTGAAGCTTTCTTT | CASTLSGTMNTEAFF
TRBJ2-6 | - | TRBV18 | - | TGTGCCAGCTCACCACGGAAGGACCTCGGGGGGGCCAACGTCCTGACTTTC | CASSPRKDLGGANVLTF
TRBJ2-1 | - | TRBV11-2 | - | TGTGCCAGCAGCCCAGGCGGGGGAGGGGGCGCCTACAATGAGCAGTTCTTC | CASSPGGGGGAYNEQFF
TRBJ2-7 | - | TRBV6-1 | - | TGTGCCAGCGGCGGCTCAAGCTCCTACGAGCAGTACTTC | CASGGSSSYEQYF
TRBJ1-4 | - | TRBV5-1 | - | - | CASSFGNGAEKLFF
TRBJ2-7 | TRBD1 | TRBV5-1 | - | TGCGCCAGCAGCATAGGACAGGGGGCCTACGAGCAGTACTTC | CASSIGQGAYEQYF
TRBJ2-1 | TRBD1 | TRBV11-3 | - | TGTGCCAGCAGCTTAGGTGACAGGGCCAGCTCCTACAATGAGCAGTTCTTC | CASSLGDRASSYNEQFF
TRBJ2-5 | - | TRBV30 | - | TGTGCCTGGAGTGGGTTAAGGGAGACCCAGTACTTC | CAWSGLRETQYF
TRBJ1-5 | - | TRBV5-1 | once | TGCGCCAGCAGCTTGGGCCAGGGAGAAGGGCAGCCCCAGCATTTT | CASSLGQGEGQPQHF
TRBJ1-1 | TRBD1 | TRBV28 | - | TGTGCCAGCAGTGCCGGGACAGATGACACTGAAGCTTTCTTT | CASSAGTDDTEAFF
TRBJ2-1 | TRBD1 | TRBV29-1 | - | TGCAGGGTCGGGACAGGGATTTACAATGAGCAGTTCTTC | CRVGTGIYNEQFF
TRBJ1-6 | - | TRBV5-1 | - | TGCGCCAGCAGCTTGATACGGGAGGGTAATTCACCCCTCCACTTT | CASSLIREGNSPLHF
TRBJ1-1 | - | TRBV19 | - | TGTGCCAGTGCCCATCCAGGGTACACTGAAGCTTTCTTT | CASAHPGYTEAFF
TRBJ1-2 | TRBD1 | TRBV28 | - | TGTGCCAGCAGGCCGGGACAGAACTATGGCTACACCTTC | CASRPGQNYGYTF
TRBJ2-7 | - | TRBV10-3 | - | TGTGCCATCAGTAGAGGGGTCTCAAATTACGAGCAGTACTTC | CAISRGVSNYEQYF
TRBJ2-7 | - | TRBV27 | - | TGTGCCAGCAGTTTATTAGGGACTCCGACCTACGAGCAGTACTTC | CASSLLGTPTYEQYF
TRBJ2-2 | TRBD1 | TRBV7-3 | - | TGTGCCAGCAGCTCGGACAGGGGACTTAACGGGGAGCTGTTTTTT | CASSSDRGLNGELFF
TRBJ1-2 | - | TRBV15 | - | TGTGCCACCAGCAGAGATCTTCTAGGGGTCCTTCTCACCTTC | CATSRDLLGVLLTF
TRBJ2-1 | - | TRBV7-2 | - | TGTGCCAGCAGCTTAGCGAGGGCTCGGGGGTGGTTCTTC | CASSLARARGWFF
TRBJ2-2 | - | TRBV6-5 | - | TGTGCCAGCTTCCGCCGGGGAGGCACCGGGGAGCTGTTTTTT | CASFRRGGTGELFF
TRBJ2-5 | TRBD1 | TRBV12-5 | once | TGTGCTAGTGGAGACCACGGCTTAACAGGACAGGGCCAAGAGACCCAGTACTTC | CASGDHGLTGQGQETQYF
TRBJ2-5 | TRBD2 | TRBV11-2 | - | TGTGCCAGCAGCTATACTAGCGGGGGGGCCTTTGAGACCCAGTACTTC | CASSYTSGGAFETQYF
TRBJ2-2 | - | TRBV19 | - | TGTGCCAGTAGTATACAGGGTGTCCAAAACACCGGGGAGCTGTTTTTT | CASSIQGVQNTGELFF
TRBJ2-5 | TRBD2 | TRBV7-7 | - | TGTGCCAGCAGCTTGGGGGAGGGATTACGGGAGACCCAGTACTTC | CASSLGEGLRETQYF
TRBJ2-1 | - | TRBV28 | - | TGTGCCAGCAGTTTATCGTACAATGAGCAGTTCTTC | CASSLSYNEQFF
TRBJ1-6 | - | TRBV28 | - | TGTGCCAGCAGTTTCTTGGGGGGCCAGGGCTCACCCCTCCACTTT | CASSFLGGQGSPLHF
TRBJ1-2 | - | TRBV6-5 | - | TGTGCCAGCAGTACCACCTCTATGACAGGCGGCTACACCTTC | CASSTTSMTGGYTF
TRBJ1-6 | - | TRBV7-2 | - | TGTGCCAGCAGCTTGGGGGGAACCTATAATTCACCCCTCCACTTT | CASSLGGTYNSPLHF
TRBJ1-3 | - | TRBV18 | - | TGTGCCAGCTCACCAATCGAAGTCTCTGGAAACACCATATATTTT | CASSPIEVSGNTIYF
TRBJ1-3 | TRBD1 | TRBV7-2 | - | TGTGCCAGCAGCTCACAGGGGGGAAACACCATATATTTT | CASSSQGGNTIYF
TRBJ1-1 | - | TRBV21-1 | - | TGTGCCAGCAGCAAGTACGCAGGCATGAACACTGAAGCTTTCTTT | CASSKYAGMNTEAFF
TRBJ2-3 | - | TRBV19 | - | TGTGCCAGTAGTATATCCGCCAGCACAGATACGCAGTATTTT | CASSISASTDTQYF
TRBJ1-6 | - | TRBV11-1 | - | TGTGCCAGCAGCTCAGGGGCCCCATCATCACCCCTCCACTTT | CASSSGAPSSPLHF
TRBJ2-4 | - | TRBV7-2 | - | TGTGCCAGCAGCTTGGTTCGAGGGGCCTTAGCCAAAAACATTCAGTACTTC | CASSLVRGALAKNIQYF